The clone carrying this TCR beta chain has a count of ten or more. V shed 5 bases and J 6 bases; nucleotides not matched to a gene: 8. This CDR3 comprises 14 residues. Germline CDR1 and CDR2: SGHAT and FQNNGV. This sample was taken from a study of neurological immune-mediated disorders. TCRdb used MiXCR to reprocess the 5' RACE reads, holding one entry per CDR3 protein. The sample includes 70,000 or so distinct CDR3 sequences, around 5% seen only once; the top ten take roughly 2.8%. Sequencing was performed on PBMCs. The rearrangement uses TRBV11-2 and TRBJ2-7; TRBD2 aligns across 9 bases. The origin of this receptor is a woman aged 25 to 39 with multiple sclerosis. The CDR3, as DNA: TGTGCCAGCAGCATCGCGGGGGGGCTAGGCGAGCAGTACTTC. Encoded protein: CASSIAGGLGEQYF.